This T cell receptor (beta chain) originates from a study of tumor-infiltrating lymphocytes in primary liver carcinoma. Study-wide context: Stage T1-T3 N0M0 and a size of 4.2 to 10 cm characterized the tumors.

The blood RNA (from unsorted whole blood) was obtained, and germline DNA was also extracted. No treatment had been given to the patients, who were chronically infected with HBV. Making TCR beta cDNA involved around 540 ng total RNA and a constant-region primer. Nested multiplex PCR, run for three rounds with slightly modified ARM-PCR, yielded TCR beta libraries. TCRdb re-analysed the multiplex PCR reads in MiXCR, keeping a single row per CDR3 protein. This table has about 210,000 distinct CDR3 sequences, roughly two thirds appearing once. This TCR derives from a woman in her sixties with primary liver carcinoma and hepatitis B virus infection. Sequencing was done on a sample of peripheral blood.

The CDR3 DNA sequence: TGTGCCAGCAGCTTGGCTAGTGACGCACCCCTCCACTTT. As protein: CASSLASDAPLHF. The V gene is TRBV7-9, the J gene TRBJ1-6; D ambiguous. The CDR3 has 13 amino acids. CDR1 and CDR2 from the germline V gene are SEHNR and FQNEAQ (reference sequence). The V gene lost 3 bases and the J gene lost 11 bases, with 11 bases spanning the gap.